The TCR beta chain described here comes from a study of molecular identifiers for immune sequencing clone quantification (dated by TCRdb to between 2018 and 2020). Study-level background: For a replicate experiment, RNA from approximately 20,000 or 100,000 naive CD8 T cells was divided into five aliquots, and four of the five aliquots were sequenced. The study was a methods study using CD8 T cells to benchmark molecular-identifier clustering-based TCR repertoire sequencing (MIDCIRS) and TCR RNA copy counting.

Library construction relied on PCR. Sequencing was performed on a NextSeq 500. Bulk TCR libraries were generated as previously described, with the TCR primers listed in Table S5 used. The Qiagen AllPrep DNA/RNA kit was used to purify total RNA. Before analysis, reads from multiple sequencing runs of the same library were pooled. In the authors' own workflow: Reads were retained only if an exact TCR constant sequence was present, and the retained reads were trimmed to 150 nt and grouped according to their 12-nt molecular barcodes. Reads in each barcode group were sub-clustered using a 15% Levenshtein threshold, and a quality-weighted consensus sequence was built for each RNA molecule. Non-functional sequences were excluded, and lower-count sequences lying one edit away from another sequence were also excluded. Barcode sub-clusters with fewer than 20% of the maximum read count were removed, based on fitting two negative binomial distributions. TCRdb handled the public reads itself, with Q25 trimming in fastp and clone calling in MiXCR, and kept productive beta chains. A single entry per CDR3 protein holds the most common genes and DNA from its merged rows. These V and J calls are TCRdb output, not the study's own analysis. The sample table shows about 630,000 distinct CDR3 sequences, and about 25% are seen once. About 0.84% of the sample is in the top ten clones.

In this sample, this clonotype turned up a few times. Its specific antigen is unknown. The record has no base qualities; no much larger clone is one base away. Overall study results and their limits: Highly expanded clone sizes could be underestimated because identical TCR molecules may share a barcode. Modeling estimated about 3 recovered TCR RNA copies per cell, compared with around 9.7 by digital PCR, which implies about 32% capture efficiency. Spiked-in Jurkat TCR RNA equal to a single cell's worth was reported to be detectable even within 1,200,000 naive CD8 T cells. In CMV-specific effector cells, clones with more than 20 RNA copies contained over 99% of molecules, whereas in naive cells such clones contained under 1% of molecules. When barcode sub-clustering was left out, chimeric consensus sequences inflated TCR diversity, with chimeras reaching as high as 47%. Spiked-in Jurkat TCR RNA (approximately 10 copies' worth), which is not part of the donor repertoire, was contained in the naive libraries.

Naive CD8 T cell libraries were made from about 20,000 to 1,000,000 sorted cells using 10%, 30% or 50% of purified RNA. On a BD FACSAria II, naive CD8 T cells were FACS-sorted as CD8+CD4-CCR7+CD45RA+ and collected into RLT Plus buffer. Detection sensitivity was tested by spiking Jurkat RNA equal to ten TCR copies' worth into samples containing roughly 18,000-1,000,000 naive CD8 T cells. CD8 T cells were enriched using RosetteSep CD8+ T Cell Enrichment Cocktail and Ficoll-Paque, and the enriched cells then underwent ACK red cell lysis. The source is a human donor in good health. Some libraries in this study had Jurkat cell RNA spiked in. Source material: naive CD8+ T cells from blood, with Jurkat cell RNA spiked in. The cell subset or site tag for this specimen amounts to: FACS-sorted CD8+CD4-CCR7+CD45RA+ naive T cells.

In nucleotides, the sequence is TGTGCCAGCACCCCGCGGACCGTCCATGAGCAGTTCTTC. The translation is CASTPRTVHEQFF. The receptor chain draws on TRBV6-2 or TRBV6-3 and TRBJ2-1; no D gene is confidently identified. CDR1 and CDR2 are drawn from the germline V gene: MNHEY, SVGEGT. The cysteine opens and the phenylalanine closes a CDR3 of 13 amino acids. Kept here is only the CDR3 DNA, which spans 39 bases and is read in frame from base 1. Trimming at the junction amounts to 7 bases on V and 8 bases on J, and the germline ends lie 15 bases apart.